This paragraph reports one T cell receptor (beta chain). Its antigen is still unknown. Healthy bone marrow donors formed the donor group. The sample is drawn from a study of cytomegalovirus exposure and HLA in healthy donors. Study overall: An earlier analysis found 110 million or so unique TCR beta sequences from about 190 million T cells. Regarding the study as a whole: Several V segments, TRBV6-2 and TRBV6-3 among them, could not be told apart and were dropped. Earlier analysis looked at TCR beta V segments, and most were productive about 90% or about 30% of the time.

Germline V gene data show CDR1 as SEHNR and CDR2 as FQNEAQ (reference sequence). CDR3 length: 11 amino acids. Trimming at V came to 8 bases and at J to 5 bases, leaving 1 base not matched to a gene. The PCR ran on 60 Vbeta and 13 Jbeta primers. Profiled with immunoSEQ multiplex PCR; TCRdb holds only in-frame clones, not every one. The top ten hold approximately 2.5% of the sample, which has under 200,000 clones, roughly 85% seen once. Input material: PBMCs. The receptor's source is a young man in good health and CMV-seropositive. The genes are TRBV7-9 and TRBJ2-3, with 7 nucleotides matching TRBD2. CDR3 protein: CASGGGDTQYF. The DNA for the CDR3 is TGTGCCAGCGGCGGGGGAGATACGCAGTATTTT.